A selection of T cell receptor beta chains follows, all from one sample in a study of cytomegalovirus exposure and HLA in healthy donors. Some clones are missing from TCRdb's copy, which holds only in-frame ones; the method was immunoSEQ multiplex PCR. This table holds roughly 100,000 clones, about three quarters found once. The specimen was PBMCs. Receptors originate from a man aged 55 to 70 in good health and CMV-seropositive. Both conserved end residues are part of each CDR3. The D gene is left open where the match is weak. Some rows mark clone size as missing; the rest say once, few, many or name a class of expanded clone.

v_call: TRBV6-6; clone_size: once; d_call: TRBD2; cdr3_length: 16; j_call: TRBJ2-1; cdr3_nt: TGTGCCAGCAGTTACTCGCGGGCTAGCGGGGGAAATGAGCAGTTCTTC; cdr3_aa: CASSYSRASGGNEQFF
v_call: TRBV13; clone_size: -; d_call: TRBD2; cdr3_length: 15; j_call: TRBJ2-7; cdr3_nt: TGTGCCAGCAGCCGCCGGGGAGCGGGGGGGTACGAGCAGTACTTC; cdr3_aa: CASSRRGAGGYEQYF
v_call: TRBV6-6; clone_size: -; d_call: TRBD1; cdr3_length: 13; j_call: TRBJ1-1; cdr3_nt: TGTGCCAGCAGGGACAGGGTTCACACTGAAGCTTTCTTT; cdr3_aa: CASRDRVHTEAFF
v_call: TRBV1; clone_size: -; d_call: -; cdr3_length: 19; j_call: TRBJ2-1; cdr3_nt: TGCACCAGCAGCCTCGGCCCCCATAGCGGGGGCCACTCCTACAATGAGCAGTTCTTC; cdr3_aa: CTSSLGPHSGGHSYNEQFF
v_call: TRBV4-3; clone_size: -; d_call: -; cdr3_length: 17; j_call: TRBJ2-1; cdr3_nt: TGCGCCAGCAGCCGGGGGGAGAAGCGGAACTCCTACAATGAGCAGTTCTTC; cdr3_aa: CASSRGEKRNSYNEQFF
v_call: TRBV4-1; clone_size: few; d_call: -; cdr3_length: 12; j_call: TRBJ1-1; cdr3_nt: TGCGCCAGCAGCCAAGGAGGAGGTGAAGCTTTCTTT; cdr3_aa: CASSQGGGEAFF
v_call: TRBV28; clone_size: once; d_call: -; cdr3_length: 12; j_call: TRBJ1-2; cdr3_nt: TGTGCCAGCAGCCTAACAGACAGGGGCTACACCTTC; cdr3_aa: CASSLTDRGYTF
v_call: TRBV10-2; clone_size: -; d_call: -; cdr3_length: 14; j_call: TRBJ1-5; cdr3_nt: TGCGCCAGCAGTGATAGAATCCACAATCAGCCCCAGCATTTT; cdr3_aa: CASSDRIHNQPQHF
v_call: TRBV18; clone_size: -; d_call: -; cdr3_length: 15; j_call: TRBJ2-2; cdr3_nt: TGTGCCAGCTCACCAAAGACAGTGAACACCGGGGAGCTGTTTTTT; cdr3_aa: CASSPKTVNTGELFF
v_call: TRBV28; clone_size: -; d_call: TRBD1; cdr3_length: 17; j_call: TRBJ2-7; cdr3_nt: TGTGCCAGTCGACTCCGGGACAGGGGAATAAGGTCCTACGAGCAGTACTTC; cdr3_aa: CASRLRDRGIRSYEQYF
v_call: TRBV12-5; clone_size: -; d_call: TRBD2; cdr3_length: 17; j_call: TRBJ2-3; cdr3_nt: TGTGCTAGTGGTTTGGTAATGACTAGCGGGGGGAGGGATACGCAGTATTTT; cdr3_aa: CASGLVMTSGGRDTQYF
v_call: TRBV5-1; clone_size: -; d_call: -; cdr3_length: 13; j_call: TRBJ2-3; cdr3_nt: TGCGCCAGCAGCCCCATAGAATCGAATACGCAGTATTTT; cdr3_aa: CASSPIESNTQYF
v_call: TRBV6-6; clone_size: -; d_call: -; cdr3_length: 15; j_call: TRBJ2-1; cdr3_nt: TGTGCCAGCAGTTTTAGTCAGGGGCCGGATAATGAGCAGTTCTTC; cdr3_aa: CASSFSQGPDNEQFF
v_call: TRBV5-1; clone_size: -; d_call: TRBD1; cdr3_length: 15; j_call: TRBJ2-7; cdr3_nt: TGCGCCAGCAGCCCCGTCCGGGACAGCCCCTACGAGCAGTACTTC; cdr3_aa: CASSPVRDSPYEQYF
v_call: TRBV29-1; clone_size: -; d_call: TRBD2; cdr3_length: 15; j_call: TRBJ2-2; cdr3_nt: TGCAGCGTATTGACTAGCGGGGCGAACACCGGGGAGCTGTTTTTT; cdr3_aa: CSVLTSGANTGELFF
v_call: TRBV2; clone_size: -; d_call: TRBD1; cdr3_length: 13; j_call: TRBJ1-5; cdr3_nt: TGTGCCAGCAGTTCGGCCGGGACAGGGTCCCAGCATTTT; cdr3_aa: CASSSAGTGSQHF
v_call: TRBV9; clone_size: few; d_call: TRBD2; cdr3_length: 18; j_call: TRBJ2-3; cdr3_nt: TGTGCCAGCAGCCCGTCGACTAGCGGGGGGCCCCTTCCGGATACGCAGTATTTT; cdr3_aa: CASSPSTSGGPLPDTQYF
v_call: TRBV6-4; clone_size: -; d_call: TRBD2; cdr3_length: 16; j_call: TRBJ2-3; cdr3_nt: TGTGCCAGCAGTGACTCTAGCGGGGCGATCACAGATACGCAGTATTTT; cdr3_aa: CASSDSSGAITDTQYF
v_call: TRBV4-2; clone_size: once; d_call: TRBD2; cdr3_length: 15; j_call: TRBJ2-3; cdr3_nt: TGTGCCAGCAGCCAAGATAGCGGGAGCACAGATACGCAGTATTTT; cdr3_aa: CASSQDSGSTDTQYF
v_call: TRBV5-1; clone_size: -; d_call: -; cdr3_length: 14; j_call: TRBJ2-5; cdr3_nt: TGCGCCAGCAGGGTGGGCCCCACCGGAGAGACCCAGTACTTC; cdr3_aa: CASRVGPTGETQYF
v_call: TRBV19; clone_size: once; d_call: -; cdr3_length: 15; j_call: TRBJ1-1; cdr3_nt: TGTGCCAGTAGTACGTGGACATTAAGTGGCACTGAAGCTTTCTTT; cdr3_aa: CASSTWTLSGTEAFF
v_call: TRBV18; clone_size: -; d_call: -; cdr3_length: 14; j_call: TRBJ2-5; cdr3_nt: TGTGCCAGCTCACCAGCAGGGCTCCAAGAGACCCAGTACTTC; cdr3_aa: CASSPAGLQETQYF
v_call: TRBV4-3; clone_size: few; d_call: -; cdr3_length: 13; j_call: TRBJ2-3; cdr3_nt: TGCGCCAGCAGCCCTCGGGAGCGGGATACGCAGTATTTT; cdr3_aa: CASSPRERDTQYF
v_call: TRBV5-1; clone_size: once; d_call: -; cdr3_length: 15; j_call: TRBJ2-7; cdr3_nt: TGCGCCAGCAGCTTGGCGCCGGGATCCCACAACGAGCAGTACTTC; cdr3_aa: CASSLAPGSHNEQYF
v_call: TRBV5-1; clone_size: -; d_call: -; cdr3_length: 15; j_call: TRBJ1-4; cdr3_nt: TGCGCCAGCAGCCAGACCAACCCTAGAAACGAAAAACTGTTTTTT; cdr3_aa: CASSQTNPRNEKLFF
v_call: TRBV6-1; clone_size: few; d_call: TRBD1; cdr3_length: 13; j_call: TRBJ2-1; cdr3_nt: TGTGCCAGCAGAGGGACAGGGGTGGATGAGCAGTTCTTC; cdr3_aa: CASRGTGVDEQFF